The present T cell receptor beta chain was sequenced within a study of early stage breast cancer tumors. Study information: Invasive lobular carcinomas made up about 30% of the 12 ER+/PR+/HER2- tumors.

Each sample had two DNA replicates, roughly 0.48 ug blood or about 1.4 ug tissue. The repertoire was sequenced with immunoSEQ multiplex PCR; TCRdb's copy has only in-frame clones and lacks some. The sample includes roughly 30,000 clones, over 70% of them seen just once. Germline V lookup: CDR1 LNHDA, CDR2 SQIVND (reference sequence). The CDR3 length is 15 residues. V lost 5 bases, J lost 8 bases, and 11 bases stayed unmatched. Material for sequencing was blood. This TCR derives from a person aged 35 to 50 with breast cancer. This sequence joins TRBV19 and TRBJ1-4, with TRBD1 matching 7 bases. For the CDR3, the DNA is TGTGCCAGTAGTCCTCCGACAGGGCGAGGAGAAAAACTGTTTTTT. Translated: CASSPPTGRGEKLFF.